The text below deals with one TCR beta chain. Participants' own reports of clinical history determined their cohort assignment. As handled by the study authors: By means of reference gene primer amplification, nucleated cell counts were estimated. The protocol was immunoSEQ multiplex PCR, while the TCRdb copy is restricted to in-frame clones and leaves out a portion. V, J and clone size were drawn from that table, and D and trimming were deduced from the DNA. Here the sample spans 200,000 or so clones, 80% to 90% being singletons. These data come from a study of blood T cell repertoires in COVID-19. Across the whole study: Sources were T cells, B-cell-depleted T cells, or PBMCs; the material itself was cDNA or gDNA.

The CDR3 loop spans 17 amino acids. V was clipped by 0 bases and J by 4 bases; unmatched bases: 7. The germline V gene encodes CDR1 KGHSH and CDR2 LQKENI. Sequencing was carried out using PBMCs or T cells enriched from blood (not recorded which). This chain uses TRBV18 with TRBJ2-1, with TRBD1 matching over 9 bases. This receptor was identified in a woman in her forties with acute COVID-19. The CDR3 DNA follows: TGTGCCAGCTCACCACCCGGGACAGGGCGCCGATACAATGAGCAGTTCTTC. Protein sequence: CASSPPGTGRRYNEQFF.